Below, 11 T cell receptor beta chains from the same sample are listed, as sequenced in a study of blood T cells in healthy people across ages. Primed by a sample-barcoded 5' primer and a J-beta primer mix, a second PCR proceeded for about 6 to 11 cycles. MiXCR, applied by TCRdb to the 5' RACE reads, yields one record per CDR3 protein. Of 910,000 or so distinct CDR3 sequences in the sample, 45% to 60% were seen once. The sequenced sample consisted of blood. All receptors come from an older woman in good health.

This clonotype has just a few counts. J is TRBJ2-2 and V is TRBV24-1; the D is unclear. V lost 7 bases, J lost 1 base, and 6 bases lay in between. Germline CDR1 is KGHDR and CDR2 is SFDVKD. The CDR3 is 13 amino acids. The CDR3 spells CATSSQNTGELFF. For the CDR3, the DNA is TGTGCCACCAGCTCCCAGAACACCGGGGAGCTGTTTTTT.

The rearrangement uses TRBV7-9 and TRBJ2-5; 8 nucleotides align to TRBD2. CDR3 size: 17 residues. Germline-derived CDR1 and CDR2 are SEHNR and FQNEAQ (reference sequence). V lost 3 bases and J lost 1; bases outside the gene matches: 10. CDR3 nucleotide sequence: TGTGCCAGCAGCTTCGTTGCGGGAGGTTTTGTCCAAGAGACCCAGTACTTC. Protein: CASSFVAGGFVQETQYF.

The chain joins TRBV20-1 to TRBJ2-1; D call uncertain. This CDR3 contains 11 residues. Trimming shortened V by 6 bases and J by 6 bases, and 9 bases separated the two germline ends. Germline lookup yields CDR1 DFQATT and CDR2 SNEGSKA (reference sequence). The chain's CDR3 is CSALTFNEQFF. DNA for the CDR3: TGCAGTGCACTCACGTTCAATGAGCAGTTCTTC.

This chain uses TRBV20-1 with TRBJ2-3; D may be TRBD2 (6 bases). Between the trimmed V and J ends, which lost 0 bases and 0 bases, there was a span of 22 bases. CDR3 length: 19 amino acids. Germline loops: CDR1 DFQATT, CDR2 SNEGSKA (reference sequence). CDR3 in amino acids: CSARDDVGSYSGSTDTQYF. For the CDR3, the DNA is TGCAGTGCTAGAGATGACGTCGGTTCATATAGCGGCAGCACAGATACGCAGTATTTT.

The chain is built from TRBV7-2 and TRBJ2-1, with a weak D call TRBD2 (6 bases). Trimming removed 5 bases from V and 6 bases from J, with 14 bases in between. The germline V gene encodes CDR1 SGHTA and CDR2 FQGNSA. The CDR3 totals 14 residues. CDR3 DNA sequence: TGTGCCAGCAGCCGGAGGGCTGTTCTCAATGAGCAGTTCTTC. It specifies CASSRRAVLNEQFF.

In its sample, this clonotype was seen a few times. The chain couples TRBV19 to TRBJ2-1, with TRBD2 matching over 9 bases. Germline lookup yields CDR1 LNHDA and CDR2 SQIVND (reference sequence). The CDR3 spans 15 residues. Losses at the gene ends were 7 bases for V and 6 bases for J; bases not matched to a gene: 10. CDR3 coding DNA: TGTGCCAGTACCCAGGGAACTAGCGGGTCCAATGAGCAGTTCTTC. It yields the protein CASTQGTSGSNEQFF.

This rearrangement joins TRBV6-2 or TRBV6-3 to TRBJ2-4; 11 positions agree with TRBD2. The DNA end is more similar to TRBJ2-7, so the J call may be wrong. Germline CDR1 and CDR2: MNHEY and SVGEGT. The CDR3 consists of 15 residues. The CDR3 bases are TGTGCCAGCAGTTACTTGGGACTAGCGGCCTACGAGCAGTACTTC. Amino acid sequence: CASSYLGLAAYEQYF.

V and J are TRBV7-9 and TRBJ2-5; 10 bases map to TRBD2. V lost 1 base, J lost 11 bases, and 7 bases stayed unmatched. The germline CDR1 and CDR2 sequences are SEHNR and FQNEAQ (reference sequence). The CDR3 covers 14 residues. CDR3 in amino acids: CASSLGLAGVRQYF. CDR3 coding DNA: TGTGCCAGCAGCTTAGGGCTAGCGGGAGTACGGCAGTACTTC.

This clonotype has just a few counts. This rearrangement joins TRBV28 to TRBJ2-7; no clear D. The V gene's germline CDR1 is MDHEN and CDR2 SYDVKM. This CDR3 contains 12 residues. Trimming pared 5 bases from V and 3 bases from J, leaving 8 bases between. The CDR3 loop is CASSAGVYEQYF. CDR3 DNA: TGTGCCAGCAGTGCCGGAGTCTACGAGCAGTACTTC.

This chain joins TRBV9 and TRBJ2-7; possible D gene TRBD1, 5 bases. The V gene's germline CDR1 is SGDLS and CDR2 YYNGEE. V was cut by 4 bases and J by 2 bases, with 13 bases left in between. The CDR3 has 14 amino acids. The CDR3 bases are TGTGCCAGCAGCAGCCAGACAGTTACCTACGAGCAGTACTTC. It encodes CASSSQTVTYEQYF. Combining the CDR3 with reference TRBV9 and TRBJ2-7 gives the whole variable domain DSGVTQTPKHLITATGQRVTLRCSPRSGDLSVYWYQQSLDQGLQFLIQYYNGEERAKGNILERFSAQQFPDLHSELNLSSLELGDSALYFCASSSQTVTYEQYFGPGTRLTVT.

V gene TRBV25-1 combines with J gene TRBJ2-1; weak D call: TRBD1 (6 bases). Between the trimmed V and J ends, which lost 1 base and 3 bases, there was a span of 10 bases. This CDR3 is 15 amino acids long. CDR1 is MGHDK and CDR2 is SYGVNS in the germline V gene. The CDR3 loop reads CASSESIRGYNEQFF. The DNA of the CDR3 is TGTGCCAGCAGTGAATCTATCAGGGGCTACAATGAGCAGTTCTTC.